Below, 26 T cell receptor beta chains from the same sample are listed, as sequenced in a study of cytomegalovirus exposure and HLA in healthy donors. The PCR was carried out with 60 Vbeta primers and 13 Jbeta primers. Here immunoSEQ multiplex PCR was the method, and the copy in TCRdb shows in-frame clones only, minus some. This table has roughly 190,000 clones, 12% appearing once. Specimen: PBMCs. The receptors here all came from a man aged 50-59 years in good health and CMV-seropositive.

There are a few counts of this clone. The genes are TRBV6-5 and TRBJ2-7; 9 bases fit TRBD2. V lost 4 bases to trimming and J lost 7 bases; unmatched junction nucleotides: 14. Germline values: CDR1 MNHEY, CDR2 SVGAGI. The CDR3 length is 16 residues. CDR3 bases: TGTGCCAGCAGTTTCTCCCGTTCTGGACTAGCGAGTGAGCAGTACGTC. It is translated as CASSFSRSGLASEQYV.

This clone turned up a few times. V usage is TRBV4-2 and J usage is TRBJ2-5, with 10 positions matching TRBD2. Germline V gene data show CDR1 as LGHNA and CDR2 as YNFKEQ. The CDR3 extends over 15 amino acids. J was trimmed by 4 bases and V by 1 base; bases with no gene match: 3. The DNA for the CDR3 is TGTGCCAGCAGCCAAGCTAGGACTAGCGGAGAGACCCAGTACTTC. It encodes CASSQARTSGETQYF.

CDR3 nucleotide sequence: TGTGCCAGCAGTGTAAGGGGGGGCAGCAGTAACTATGGCTACACCTTC. Its protein product is CASSVRGGSSNYGYTF. V and J are TRBV25-1 and TRBJ1-2; weak D call: TRBD1 (6 bases). Trimming took 4 bases from V and 1 from J, leaving 16 bases between them. The germline gives CDR1 MGHDK, CDR2 SYGVNS. This CDR3 has 16 amino acids.

The table lists this clone with a few counts. V is TRBV7-2 and J is TRBJ1-5, with D perhaps TRBD1 (6 bases). In germline, CDR1 is SGHTA, CDR2 FQGNSA. V gave up 3 bases and J gave up 0 bases, with 9 bases separating them. The length of the CDR3 is 15 residues. This chain's CDR3 is CASSFYRDSNQPQHF. CDR3 bases: TGTGCCAGCAGCTTCTACAGGGATAGCAATCAGCCCCAGCATTTT.

This clone was counted between two and nine times. This chain links TRBV7-9 with TRBJ2-3; 15 nucleotides match TRBD2. CDR1 and CDR2 from the germline V gene are SEHNR and FQNEAQ (reference sequence). The length of the CDR3 is 15 residues. V trimming: 5 bases; J trimming: 4 bases; junction bases outside the gene matches: 1. The CDR3 bases are TGTGCCAGCAGCCGGACTAGCGGGGGGGCAGATACGCAGTATTTT. Translated, it gives CASSRTSGGADTQYF.

The rearrangement uses TRBV9 and TRBJ2-3, with 10 positions matching TRBD2. Germline-derived CDR1 and CDR2 are SGDLS and YYNGEE. J was trimmed by 5 bases and V by 2 bases; bases with no gene match: 8. The CDR3 consists of 16 residues. CDR3 in amino acids: CASSVTAGGRGDTQYF. The CDR3 DNA reads as TGTGCCAGCAGCGTGACAGCGGGGGGGCGAGGAGATACGCAGTATTTT.

With regard to this clone: Other DNA sequences in this sample translate to the same CDR3. The chain is built from TRBV11-3 and TRBJ1-1, with 7 bases lining up with TRBD1. V lost 4 bases and J lost 2; bases outside the gene matches: 4. Per germline, CDR1 SGHNT and CDR2 YENEEA. The length of the CDR3 is 14 residues. CDR3 bases: TGTGCCAGCAGCTCGGACAGGTTAAACACTGAAGCTTTCTTT. This encodes CASSSDRLNTEAFF.

The chain uses TRBV10-3 and TRBJ2-5; possible D gene TRBD2, 6 bases. Per germline, CDR1 ENHRY and CDR2 SYGVKD. V was cut by 2 bases and J by 4 bases, with 14 bases left in between. This CDR3 is 15 amino acids long. The CDR3 nucleotides read TGTGCCATCAGTGAGATCCAGGGACTCTTAGAGACCCAGTACTTC. Protein: CAISEIQGLLETQYF.

Only a few counts were recorded for this clone. The chain combines TRBV5-6 with TRBJ2-7, with 8 bases lining up with TRBD1. The CDR3 spans 13 residues. The germline V gene has CDR1 SGHDT and CDR2 YYEEEE. Trimming removed 4 bases from V and 3 bases from J; junction bases left unmatched: 3. This chain's CDR3 is CASSLDRGYEQYV. The CDR3 nucleotides are TGTGCCAGCAGCCTCGACAGGGGCTACGAGCAGTACGTC.

This clone was counted only a few times. The chain joins TRBV4-1 to TRBJ1-3; D is perhaps TRBD1 (6 bases). Deletions cut 4 bases from V and 3 bases from J, with 13 bases between. The CDR3 sequence is 15 residues long. Germline V lookup: CDR1 MGHRA, CDR2 YSYEKL. The CDR3 is CASSLPGGRGNTIYF. The CDR3 DNA sequence: TGCGCCAGCAGCCTGCCCGGGGGGCGTGGAAACACCATATATTTT.

This chain uses TRBV6-1 with TRBJ1-2; D is possibly TRBD1 (5 bases). The length of the CDR3 is 13 residues. The V gene's germline CDR1 is MNHNS and CDR2 SASEGT. V shed 6 bases and J shed 8 bases, with 16 bases lying between them. The DNA of the CDR3 is TGTGCCAGCAGGCCTGATAGGGGAAAAGGCTACACCTTC. This encodes CASRPDRGKGYTF.

This clone was observed a handful of times. The chain links TRBV5-1 to TRBJ2-5; 9 nucleotides agree with TRBD1. The CDR3 has 16 amino acids. CDR1 and CDR2 (germline): SGHRS, YFSETQ. Germline trimming cut 3 bases from V and 5 bases from J; bases unmatched to any gene: 11. For the CDR3, the DNA is TGCGCCAGCAGCTGGGTAAAGGGACAGGGAACGGAGACCCAGTACTTC. Translation gives CASSWVKGQGTETQYF.

CDR3 amino acids: CASSPTTGSSYGYTF. CDR3 DNA sequence: TGCGCCAGCAGCCCGACCACAGGGAGCAGCTATGGCTACACCTTC. V gene TRBV5-1 combines with J gene TRBJ1-2, with D possibly matching TRBD1 (6 bases). Germline CDR1 reads SGHRS; CDR2 reads YFSETQ. Deletions cut 4 bases from V and 4 bases from J, with 17 bases between. This CDR3 is built from 15 residues.

The chain carries TRBV7-8 and TRBJ2-5; the D gene is possibly TRBD2 (5 bases). The V end lost 2 bases, the J end lost 4 bases, and 14 bases lay between the germline ends. The germline CDR1 and CDR2 sequences are SGHVS and FQNEAQ. The CDR3 spans 15 residues. DNA of the CDR3: TGTGCCAGCAGCTTAAGGCGGCTCCGGGGAGAGACCCAGTACTTC. Translated, it gives CASSLRRLRGETQYF.

The V call is TRBV9, the J call TRBJ2-1; 9 positions agree with TRBD2. Germline loops: CDR1 SGDLS, CDR2 YYNGEE. The CDR3 covers 17 residues. With 0 bases clipped from V and 9 bases from J, the junction kept 13 bases outside the gene matches. CDR3 DNA: TGTGCCAGCAGCGTAGAAGGAGGGACTAGCATAAATGGTGAGCAGTTCTTC. Its translation is CASSVEGGTSINGEQFF. The full variable domain, in which reference TRBV9 and TRBJ2-1 provide the parts outside the CDR3, is DSGVTQTPKHLITATGQRVTLRCSPRSGDLSVYWYQQSLDQGLQFLIQYYNGEERAKGNILERFSAQQFPDLHSELNLSSLELGDSALYFCASSVEGGTSINGEQFFGPGTRLTVL.

V and J are TRBV6-6 and TRBJ1-2; 9 bases match TRBD1. With V trimmed by 10 bases and J by 4 bases, 10 bases remained unmatched. CDR1 is MNHNY, CDR2 SVGAGI, per germline (reference sequence). This CDR3 has 14 residues. This CDR3 reads CATRDRGLIYGYTF. The DNA of the CDR3 is TGTGCCACCAGAGACAGGGGGTTAATCTATGGCTACACCTTC.

The chain carries TRBV25-1 and TRBJ1-1; no clear D gene. The CDR3 is made up of 14 amino acids. The germline V gene encodes CDR1 MGHDK and CDR2 SYGVNS. Deletions cut 4 bases from V and 0 bases from J, with 9 bases between. CDR3 sequence (DNA): TGTGCCAGCAGTGCTACGGGAGTGAACACTGAAGCTTTCTTT. It encodes CASSATGVNTEAFF.

This clone was observed a handful of times. The rearrangement joins TRBV28 to TRBJ1-2, with 7 bases aligning to TRBD1. V lost 5 bases, J lost 7 bases, and 10 bases stayed unmatched. Germline CDR1 reads MDHEN; CDR2 reads SYDVKM. CDR3 size: 14 residues. CDR3 coding DNA: TGTGCCAGCAGTCCGACGGACAGGTCCGGTGGCTACACCTTC. Its translation: CASSPTDRSGGYTF.

The rearrangement joins TRBV6-5 to TRBJ1-1; unclear D gene. Trimming removed 0 bases from V and 2 bases from J, with 13 bases in between. Germline CDR1 is MNHEY and CDR2 is SVGAGI. This CDR3 has 16 residues. CDR3 sequence: CASSYSQVISNTEAFF. The CDR3 region has the DNA TGTGCCAGCAGTTACTCCCAGGTTATCAGTAACACTGAAGCTTTCTTT.

A note on this clone: At one boundary the junction diverges from the germline segment, which might be a read error. The chain employs TRBV10-3 and TRBJ1-6; D is perhaps TRBD1 (5 bases). The germline V gene encodes CDR1 ENHRY and CDR2 SYGVKD. This CDR3 is 13 amino acids long. Here the CDR3 reads CAISGRVGAPPHF. The DNA of the CDR3 is TGTGCCATCAGTGGCAGGGTAGGGGCACCCCCCCACTTT.

This chain uses TRBV5-1 with TRBJ1-2; 7 nucleotides align to TRBD1. Germline CDR1 SGHRS, CDR2 YFSETQ. The CDR3 contains 12 residues. V lost 4 bases, J lost 6 bases, and 3 bases stayed unmatched. DNA for the CDR3: TGCGCCAGCAGCCCAACAGGGGATGGCTACACCTTC. Protein sequence: CASSPTGDGYTF. The whole variable domain, remainder taken from reference TRBV5-1 and TRBJ1-2, is KAGVTQTPRYLIKTRGQQVTLSCSPISGHRSVSWYQQTPGQGLQFLFEYFSETQRNKGNFPGRFSGRQFSNSRSEMNVSTLELGDSALYLCASSPTGDGYTFGSGTRLTVV.

V usage is TRBV7-2 and J usage is TRBJ1-1; 9 nucleotides align to TRBD1. The CDR3 contains 15 residues. CDR1 and CDR2 (germline): SGHTA, FQGNSA. Trimming removed 1 base from V and 10 bases from J; junction bases left unmatched: 10. The CDR3 bases are TGTGCCAGCAGCTTAGTCCCCGGGACAGGGAGGGGAGCTTTCTTT. Its translation: CASSLVPGTGRGAFF.

This chain links TRBV7-9 with TRBJ1-2; 8 bases fit TRBD1. CDR1 is SEHNR, CDR2 FQNEAQ, per germline (reference sequence). V gave up 4 bases and J gave up 8 bases; unmatched junction bases: 12. CDR3 length: 15 residues. The CDR3 nucleotides are TGTGCCAGCAGCTCCCCTTTGACAGGGGTTACCGGCTACACCTTC. Amino acids: CASSSPLTGVTGYTF.

The gene calls are TRBV19 and TRBJ2-7; possible D gene TRBD1, 6 bases. Trimming shortened V by 9 bases and J by 12 bases, and 15 bases separated the two germline ends. The length of the CDR3 is 10 residues. Germline V lookup: CDR1 LNHDA, CDR2 SQIVND (reference sequence). CDR3: CARTTTTGYV. The CDR3 DNA reads TGTGCCAGGACTACGACGACAGGGTACGTC.

The rearrangement links TRBV13 to TRBJ2-7; 11 positions match TRBD2. CDR3 length equals 18 residues. In germline, CDR1 is PRHDT, CDR2 FYEKMQ (reference sequence). The V segment lost 3 bases and the J segment 2 bases; nucleotides outside the gene matches: 12. CDR3 residues: CASSFTTSGAPEAYEQYF. CDR3 DNA sequence: TGTGCCAGCAGCTTTACGACTAGCGGGGCCCCTGAGGCCTACGAGCAGTACTTC.

The genes are TRBV9 and TRBJ2-1; D is possibly TRBD1 (6 bases). Germline lookup yields CDR1 SGDLS and CDR2 YYNGEE. V was cut by 4 bases and J by 7 bases, with 15 bases left in between. The CDR3 is 14 residues long. This chain's CDR3 is CASSLALGANEQFF. DNA for the CDR3: TGTGCCAGCAGCCTGGCCTTGGGGGCAAATGAGCAGTTCTTC.